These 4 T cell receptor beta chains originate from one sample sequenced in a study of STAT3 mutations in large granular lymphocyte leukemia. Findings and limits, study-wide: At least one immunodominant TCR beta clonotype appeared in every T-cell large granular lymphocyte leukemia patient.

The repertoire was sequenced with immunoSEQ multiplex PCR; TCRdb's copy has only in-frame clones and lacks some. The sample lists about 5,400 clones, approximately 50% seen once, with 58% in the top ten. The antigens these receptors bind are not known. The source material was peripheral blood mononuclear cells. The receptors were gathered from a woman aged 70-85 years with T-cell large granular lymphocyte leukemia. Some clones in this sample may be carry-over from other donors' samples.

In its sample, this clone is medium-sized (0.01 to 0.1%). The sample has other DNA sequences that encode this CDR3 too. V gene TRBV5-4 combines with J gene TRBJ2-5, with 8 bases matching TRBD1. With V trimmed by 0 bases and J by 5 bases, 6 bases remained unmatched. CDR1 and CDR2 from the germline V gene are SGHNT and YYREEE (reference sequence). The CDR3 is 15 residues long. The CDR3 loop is CASSLAGRGQETQYF. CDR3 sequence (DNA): TGTGCCAGCAGCTTGGCTGGCAGGGGGCAGGAGACCCAGTACTTC. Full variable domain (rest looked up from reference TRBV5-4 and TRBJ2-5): ETGVTQSPTHLIKTRGQQVTLRCSSQSGHNTVSWYQQALGQGPQFIFQYYREEENGRGNFPPRFSGLQFPNYSSELNVNALELDDSALYLCASSLAGRGQETQYFGPGTRLLVL.

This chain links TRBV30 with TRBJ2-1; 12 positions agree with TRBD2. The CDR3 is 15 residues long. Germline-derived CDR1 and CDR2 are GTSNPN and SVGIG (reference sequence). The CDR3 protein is CATPTSGSSYNEQFF. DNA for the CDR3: TGTGCGACCCCGACTAGCGGGAGCTCCTACAATGAGCAGTTCTTC. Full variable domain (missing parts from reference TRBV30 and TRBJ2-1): SQTIHQWPATLVQPVGSPLSLECTVEGTSNPNLYWYRQAAGRGLQLLFYSVGIGQISSEVPQNLSASRPQDRQFILSSKKLLLSDSGFYLCATPTSGSSYNEQFFGPGTRLTVL.

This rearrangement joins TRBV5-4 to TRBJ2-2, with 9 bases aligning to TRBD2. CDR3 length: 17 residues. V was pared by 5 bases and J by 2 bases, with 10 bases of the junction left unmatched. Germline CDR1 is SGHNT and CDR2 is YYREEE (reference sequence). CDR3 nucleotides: TGTGCCAGCAGACTGGGGTCTAGCGGGGTAAACACCGGGGAGCTGTTTTTT. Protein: CASRLGSSGVNTGELFF. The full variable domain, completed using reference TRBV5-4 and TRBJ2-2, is ETGVTQSPTHLIKTRGQQVTLRCSSQSGHNTVSWYQQALGQGPQFIFQYYREEENGRGNFPPRFSGLQFPNYSSELNVNALELDDSALYLCASRLGSSGVNTGELFFGEGSRLTVL.

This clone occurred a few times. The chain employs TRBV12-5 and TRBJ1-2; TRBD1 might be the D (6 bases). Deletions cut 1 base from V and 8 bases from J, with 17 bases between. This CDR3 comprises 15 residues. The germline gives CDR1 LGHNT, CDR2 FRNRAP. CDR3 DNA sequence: TGTGCTAGTGGTTTGGGCAACAGGGCCGAGCGGGGCTACACCTTC. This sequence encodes CASGLGNRAERGYTF. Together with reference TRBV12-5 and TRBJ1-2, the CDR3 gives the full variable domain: DARVTQTPRHKVTEMGQEVTMRCQPILGHNTVFWYRQTMMQGLELLAYFRNRAPLDDSGMPKDRFSAEMPDATLATLKIQPSEPRDSAVYFCASGLGNRAERGYTFGSGTRLTVV.